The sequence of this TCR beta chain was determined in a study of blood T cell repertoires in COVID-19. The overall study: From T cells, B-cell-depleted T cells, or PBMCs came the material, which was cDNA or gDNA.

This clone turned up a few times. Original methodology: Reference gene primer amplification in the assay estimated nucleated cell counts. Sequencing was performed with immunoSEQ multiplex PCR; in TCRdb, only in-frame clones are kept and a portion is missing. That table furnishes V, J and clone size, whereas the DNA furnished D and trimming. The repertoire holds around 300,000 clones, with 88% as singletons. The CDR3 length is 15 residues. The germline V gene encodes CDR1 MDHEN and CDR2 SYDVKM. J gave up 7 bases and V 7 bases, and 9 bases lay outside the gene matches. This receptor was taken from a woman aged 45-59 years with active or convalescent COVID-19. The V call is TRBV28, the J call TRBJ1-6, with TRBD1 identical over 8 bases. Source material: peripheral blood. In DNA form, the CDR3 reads TGTGCCAGCAAAGGCAGTCAGGGGGCAAATTCACCCCTCCACTTT. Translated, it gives CASKGSQGANSPLHF.